These 9 T cell receptor beta chains originate from one sample sequenced in a study of blood T cell repertoires in COVID-19. Generated by immunoSEQ multiplex PCR, the TCRdb table keeps only in-frame clones and is missing some. Of approximately 80,000 clones listed, 88% were seen once; the top ten hold around 40%. Sequenced input: peripheral blood. The receptors here all came from a human donor in a cohort sampled during active COVID-19.

The rearrangement joins TRBV7-3 to TRBJ1-6, with D possibly being TRBD1 (6 bases). The CDR3 runs to 14 residues. Germline CDR1 SGHTA, CDR2 FQGTGA. V lost 1 base to trimming and J lost 9 bases, with 10 bases between them. The DNA of the CDR3 is TGTGCCAGCAGCTTAAGACAGGAAGGTTCACCCCTCCACTTT. Its translation is CASSLRQEGSPLHF.

The chain joins TRBV28 to TRBJ1-5; D is possibly TRBD1 (5 bases). Germline assignment: CDR1 MDHEN and CDR2 SYDVKM. The CDR3 is 13 residues long. V gave up 6 bases and J gave up 7 bases, with 13 bases separating them. The CDR3 nucleotides read TGTGCCAGCAGGGCAGGGCGCCCCCAGCCCCAGCATTTT. This gives the protein CASRAGRPQPQHF.

The chain recombines TRBV28 with TRBJ2-5, with 10 bases that match TRBD2. Losses at the gene ends were 7 bases for V and 1 base for J; bases not matched to a gene: 6. The germline V gene encodes CDR1 MDHEN and CDR2 SYDVKM. This CDR3 has 15 residues. This CDR3 reads CASNRAGGGQETQYF. CDR3 nucleotide sequence: TGTGCCAGCAATCGAGCGGGAGGGGGCCAAGAGACCCAGTACTTC.

The chain joins TRBV4-3 to TRBJ2-1, with TRBD1 matching 9 bases. CDR3 length equals 17 residues. CDR1 and CDR2 (germline): LGHNA, YSLEER. The J segment lost 4 bases and the V segment lost 4 bases, leaving 11 bases of the junction unmatched. This CDR3 is CASSRVPGTGPYNEQFF. The CDR3 nucleotides are TGCGCCAGCAGCCGGGTCCCCGGGACAGGGCCATACAATGAGCAGTTCTTC.

The V call is TRBV9, the J call TRBJ2-7, with 7 bases identical to TRBD1. Germline CDR1 SGDLS, CDR2 YYNGEE. V lost 0 bases and J lost 3; bases outside the gene matches: 3. The CDR3 runs to 14 residues. As DNA, the CDR3 is TGTGCCAGCAGCGTAGGGGGACAGAACTACGAGCAGTACTTC. Amino acid sequence: CASSVGGQNYEQYF.

This chain uses TRBV24-1 with TRBJ2-1, with a weak D call TRBD1 (5 bases). The CDR3 runs 15 residues. Trimming stripped 2 bases from V and 9 bases from J, with 16 bases between. CDR1 is KGHDR, CDR2 SFDVKD, per germline. DNA for the CDR3: TGTGCCACCAGTGATTCCGGGCAGGGAAGGGGTGAGCAGTTCTTC. This sequence encodes CATSDSGQGRGEQFF.

The chain joins TRBV2 to TRBJ1-5, with a tentative D call TRBD1 (5 bases). The V and J ends lost 7 bases and 2 bases respectively, with 12 bases between them. The CDR3 extends over 14 amino acids. CDR1 and CDR2 (germline): SNHLY, FYNNEI. The CDR3, as DNA: TGTGCCAGCAAAGGTGAACAGGGCAATCAGCCCCAGCATTTT. Its translation is CASKGEQGNQPQHF.

This sequence joins TRBV19 and TRBJ2-2; D call uncertain. V lost 0 bases and J lost 3, with 5 bases in between. Germline V gives CDR1 LNHDA, CDR2 SQIVND (reference sequence). The CDR3 runs 14 residues. The CDR3 bases are TGTGCCAGTAGTATAGATCTAGACACCGGGGAGCTGTTTTTT. It codes for CASSIDLDTGELFF.

J is TRBJ2-7 and V is TRBV9; 9 bases are a match to TRBD2. J was trimmed by 4 bases and V by 3 bases; bases with no gene match: 8. Germline V CDR1 and CDR2: SGDLS, YYNGEE. This CDR3 comprises 15 residues. The CDR3 coding sequence is TGTGCCAGCAGCGCCGGGACTAGCTCTTCGTACGAGCAGTACTTC. It is translated as CASSAGTSSSYEQYF.